What follows are 18 T cell receptor beta chains derived from one specimen sequenced in a study of T cells in Graves' hyperthyroidism and ophthalmopathy. Amplified TCR beta CDR3 regions came from RNA transcripts. First-round RT-PCR targeting the TCR CDR3 was performed with the HTBI primer set. TCRdb reprocessed the multiplex PCR reads via MiXCR and lists one record per CDR3 protein. Of around 300,000 distinct CDR3 sequences listed, about 15% are singletons. The sample comprised blood. These receptors all stem from a woman between 25 and 40 years old with Graves' hyperthyroidism.

This clonotype was counted ten times or more. The genes are TRBV29-1 and TRBJ1-1, with 7 bases aligning to TRBD1. The CDR3 has 13 amino acids. Germline V gene lookup returns CDR1 SQVTM and CDR2 ANQGSEA. Trimming took 7 bases from V and 3 from J; bases not matched to a gene: 8. The CDR3 loop reads CSGETGLDTEAFF. In nucleotides, the CDR3 is TGCAGCGGGGAGACAGGGTTGGACACTGAAGCTTTCTTT.

V is TRBV4-1 and J is TRBJ2-2; D is unclear. This CDR3 spans 13 amino acids. Deletions cut 4 bases from V and 6 bases from J, with 9 bases between. CDR1 MGHRA and CDR2 YSYEKL come from the germline V gene. In nucleotides, the CDR3 is TGCGCCAGCAGCCCCCCGTTGTCCGGGGAGCTGTTTTTT. Its translation: CASSPPLSGELFF.

This clonotype was seen at least ten times. This rearrangement joins TRBV27 to TRBJ1-1; no firm D call. The germline V gene has CDR1 MNHEY and CDR2 SMNVEV (reference sequence). The CDR3 is 12 amino acids. The germline V and J ends were trimmed by 2 bases and 8 bases, with 9 bases remaining between them. CDR3 in amino acids: CASSLPGREAFF. The CDR3, as DNA: TGTGCCAGCAGTTTACCCGGCAGGGAAGCTTTCTTT.

The sample holds a few counts of this clonotype. The chain uses TRBV6-4 and TRBJ2-1; D call uncertain. In germline, CDR1 is MRHNA, CDR2 SNTAGT. The CDR3 covers 15 residues. The V and J ends lost 5 bases and 2 bases respectively, with 13 bases between them. CDR3 DNA: TGTGCCAGCAGTTACGGCGTACGGGCCTACAATGAGCAGTTCTTC. Encoded protein: CASSYGVRAYNEQFF.

This clonotype was observed at least ten times. The chain carries TRBV6-2 or TRBV6-3 and TRBJ2-7; maybe TRBD2 (6 bases). This CDR3 contains 12 residues. Per the germline V gene, CDR1 is MNHEY and CDR2 is SVGEGT. The CDR3 sequence: CAPAGSSYEQYF. The CDR3 DNA sequence: TGTGCGCCCGCGGGGAGCTCCTACGAGCAGTACTTC.

This clonotype came up many times. The chain couples TRBV7-2 to TRBJ2-5, with 7 positions matching TRBD1. J gave up 2 bases and V 0 bases, and 6 bases lay outside the gene matches. CDR3 size: 16 residues. CDR1 and CDR2 from the germline V gene are SGHTA and FQGNSA. The CDR3 DNA is TGTGCCAGCAGCTTAGCTTTAAGCAGGGGGCAAGAGACCCAGTACTTC. Translating gives CASSLALSRGQETQYF.

This clonotype was counted at least ten times. V and J are TRBV10-3 and TRBJ1-2; perhaps TRBD1 as D (6 bases). Trimming left V 8 bases short and J 6 bases short, with 16 bases between. Germline CDR1 ENHRY, CDR2 SYGVKD. The CDR3 spans 13 residues. Here the CDR3 DNA reads TGTGCCATCCGACAACAGGGAAGTGATGGCTACACCTTC. It translates to CAIRQQGSDGYTF.

This clonotype was counted a few times. The V gene is TRBV2, the J gene TRBJ2-4; the D gene could be TRBD1 or TRBD2 (5 bases each). Germline V CDR1 and CDR2: SNHLY, FYNNEI. The germline V and J ends were trimmed by 4 bases and 0 bases, with 28 bases remaining between them. The CDR3 consists of 21 residues. The CDR3 DNA sequence: TGTGCCAGCAGTGTGGGACCGGGTAGTCCTCTAGGGAGACTAGCCAAAAACATTCAGTACTTC. Amino acid sequence: CASSVGPGSPLGRLAKNIQYF.

CDR3: CASGPGVGYGYTF. CDR3 bases: TGTGCCAGCGGACCGGGGGTGGGCTATGGCTACACCTTC. The V and J genes are TRBV6-1 and TRBJ1-2; D is possibly TRBD1 (5 bases). Germline CDR1 MNHNS, CDR2 SASEGT. The CDR3 extends over 13 amino acids. The V and J ends lost 8 bases and 4 bases respectively, with 14 bases between them.

The chain links TRBV18 to TRBJ1-6, with 7 bases lining up with TRBD1. Trimming removed 3 bases from V and 5 bases from J; junction bases left unmatched: 4. This CDR3 comprises 15 residues. The germline CDR1 and CDR2 sequences are KGHSH and LQKENI. CDR3 nucleotide sequence: TGTGCCAGCTCACCCTCGGGACAGCATAATTCACCCCTCCACTTT. It encodes CASSPSGQHNSPLHF.

The chain couples TRBV7-6 to TRBJ1-1; D is ambiguous. The CDR3 length is 15 residues. The V end was cut by 1 base, the J end by 0 bases, with 9 bases between. CDR1 and CDR2 from the germline V gene are SGHVS and FNYEAQ. Here the CDR3 reads CASSLDGQLNTEAFF. The CDR3 bases are TGTGCCAGCAGCTTAGATGGCCAGCTGAACACTGAAGCTTTCTTT. The complete variable domain, with remaining parts taken from reference TRBV7-6 and TRBJ1-1, reads GAGVSQSPRYKVTKRGQDVALRCDPISGHVSLYWYRQALGQGPEFLTYFNYEAQQDKSGLPNDRFSAERPEGSISTLTIQRTEQRDSAMYRCASSLDGQLNTEAFFGQGTRLTVV.

This clonotype was observed at least ten times. The V and J genes are TRBV29-1 and TRBJ2-1, with D possibly being TRBD2 (6 bases). V gave up 0 bases and J gave up 3 bases, with 21 bases separating them. Germline V gene data show CDR1 as SQVTM and CDR2 as ANQGSEA. This CDR3 comprises 18 residues. The CDR3 reads CSVEDAVAGSGNYNEQFF. The CDR3 DNA is TGCAGCGTTGAAGATGCCGTGGCCGGGAGCGGAAACTACAATGAGCAGTTCTTC.

This clonotype was found a few times. This chain links TRBV18 with TRBJ1-3; maybe TRBD1 (6 bases). CDR3 length: 15 amino acids. Germline CDR1 reads KGHSH; CDR2 reads LQKENI. The V end was cut by 2 bases, the J end by 1 base, with 9 bases between. CDR3 amino acids: CASSPRGTSGNTIYF. The CDR3 DNA follows: TGTGCCAGCTCACCAAGGGGGACTTCTGGAAACACCATATATTTT.

The chain joins TRBV19 to TRBJ1-1; perhaps TRBD1 as D (5 bases). Trimming took off 5 bases at V and 6 bases at J, with 22 bases between the two ends. CDR3 length: 16 amino acids. Germline CDR1 is LNHDA and CDR2 is SQIVND (reference sequence). The CDR3 reads CASSGKQEPYTSEAFF. CDR3 sequence (DNA): TGTGCCAGTAGTGGGAAACAGGAGCCCTATACCTCTGAAGCTTTCTTT.

The rearrangement joins TRBV7-9 to TRBJ2-1, with 8 nucleotides matching TRBD2. Germline V gives CDR1 SEHNR, CDR2 FQNEAQ (reference sequence). This CDR3 contains 15 residues. V trimming: 6 bases; J trimming: 7 bases; junction bases outside the gene matches: 11. CDR3 region: CASRQGSGGTNEQFF. The CDR3 bases are TGTGCCAGCAGGCAAGGGAGCGGGGGCACGAATGAGCAGTTCTTC.

This clonotype was recorded at least ten times. The V call is TRBV2, the J call TRBJ2-1; perhaps TRBD1 as D (5 bases). The CDR3 is 16 residues long. Trimming took off 6 bases at V and 1 base at J, with 16 bases between the two ends. From germline, CDR1 is SNHLY and CDR2 FYNNEI. CDR3 DNA: TGTGCCAGCAGGCTTAATCTAGGGGCATCCTACAATGAGCAGTTCTTC. Its protein product is CASRLNLGASYNEQFF.

This clonotype was found many times. The rearrangement joins TRBV20-1 to TRBJ2-3; D may match TRBD1 or TRBD2 (5 bases each). V lost 4 bases, J lost 0 bases, and 11 bases lay in between. Germline CDR1 and CDR2: DFQATT and SNEGSKA (reference sequence). CDR3 size: 14 residues. CDR3: CSAIRGYSTDTQYF. The CDR3 coding sequence is TGCAGTGCTATTCGGGGCTATAGCACAGATACGCAGTATTTT.

This clonotype was seen many times. This chain links TRBV28 with TRBJ1-5; D perhaps matches TRBD1 (5 bases). V was trimmed by 4 bases and J by 13 bases, leaving 11 bases between them. From germline, CDR1 is MDHEN and CDR2 SYDVKM. This CDR3 contains 11 residues. Here the CDR3 DNA reads TGTGCCAGCAGTTCTTGGGGCCCGCAGCATTTT. Residues: CASSSWGPQHF.